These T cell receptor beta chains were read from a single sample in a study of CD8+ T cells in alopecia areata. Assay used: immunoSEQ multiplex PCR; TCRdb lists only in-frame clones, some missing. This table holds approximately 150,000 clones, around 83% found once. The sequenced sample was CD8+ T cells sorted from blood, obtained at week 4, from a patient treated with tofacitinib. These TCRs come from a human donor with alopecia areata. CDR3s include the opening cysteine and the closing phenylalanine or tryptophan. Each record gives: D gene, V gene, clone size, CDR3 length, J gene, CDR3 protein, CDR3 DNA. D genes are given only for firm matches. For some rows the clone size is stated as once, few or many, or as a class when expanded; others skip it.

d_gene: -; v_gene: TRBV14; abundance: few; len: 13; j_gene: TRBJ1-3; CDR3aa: CASSHAGGNTIYF; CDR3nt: TGTGCCAGCAGCCATGCCGGAGGGAACACCATATATTTT
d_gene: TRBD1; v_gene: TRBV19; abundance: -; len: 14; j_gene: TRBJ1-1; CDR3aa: CASSDRAGYTEAFF; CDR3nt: TGTGCCAGTAGTGACAGGGCAGGTTACACTGAAGCTTTCTTT
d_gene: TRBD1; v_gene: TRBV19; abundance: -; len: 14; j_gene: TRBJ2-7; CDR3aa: CASSPKQGGYEQYF; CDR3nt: TGTGCCAGTAGCCCAAAACAGGGGGGCTACGAGCAGTACTTC
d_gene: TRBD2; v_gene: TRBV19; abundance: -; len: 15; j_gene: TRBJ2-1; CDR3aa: CASSISGRGKNEQFF; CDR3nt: TGTGCCAGTAGTATCAGCGGGAGGGGGAAAAATGAGCAGTTCTTC
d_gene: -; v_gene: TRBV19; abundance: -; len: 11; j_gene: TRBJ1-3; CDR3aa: CASSIGSDLVF; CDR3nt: TGTGCCAGTAGTATCGGATCGGACCTCGTGTTT
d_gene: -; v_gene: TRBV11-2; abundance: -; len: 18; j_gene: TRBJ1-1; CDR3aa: CASSLDGFGASRGTEAFF; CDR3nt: TGTGCCAGCAGCTTAGACGGGTTCGGGGCCTCGAGGGGCACTGAAGCTTTCTTT
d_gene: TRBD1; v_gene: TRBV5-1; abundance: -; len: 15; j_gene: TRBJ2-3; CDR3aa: CASSLGQGFADTQYF; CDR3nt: TGCGCCAGCAGCTTGGGACAGGGGTTCGCAGATACGCAGTATTTT
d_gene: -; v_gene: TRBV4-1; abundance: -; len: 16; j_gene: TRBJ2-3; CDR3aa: CASSQDRGSRTDTQYF; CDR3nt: TGCGCCAGCAGCCAAGATCGGGGTAGCAGGACAGATACGCAGTATTTT
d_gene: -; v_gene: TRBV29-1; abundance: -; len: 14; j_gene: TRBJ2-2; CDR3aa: CSVDQGYYSGELFF; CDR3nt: TGCAGCGTTGACCAGGGTTATTACTCCGGGGAGCTGTTTTTT
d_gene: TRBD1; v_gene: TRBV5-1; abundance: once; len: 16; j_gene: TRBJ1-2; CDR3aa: CASSIMRTGANYGYTF; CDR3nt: TGCGCCAGCAGCATCATGAGGACAGGAGCTAACTATGGCTACACCTTC
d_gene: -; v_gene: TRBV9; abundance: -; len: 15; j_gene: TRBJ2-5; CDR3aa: CASSQTGRDVETQYF; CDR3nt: TGTGCCAGCAGCCAGACGGGACGGGATGTGGAGACCCAGTACTTC
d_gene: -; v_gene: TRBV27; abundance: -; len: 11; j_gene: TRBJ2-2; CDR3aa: CASSLTGELFF; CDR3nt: TGTGCCAGCAGTCTAACCGGGGAGCTGTTTTTT
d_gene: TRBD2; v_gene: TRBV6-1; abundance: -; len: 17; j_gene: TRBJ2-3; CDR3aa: CASSETTAGGPTDTQYF; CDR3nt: TGTGCCAGCAGTGAGACCACGGCGGGGGGGCCCACAGATACGCAGTATTTT
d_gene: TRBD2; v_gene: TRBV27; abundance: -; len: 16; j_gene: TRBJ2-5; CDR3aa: CASSLSAGGRQETQYF; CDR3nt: TGTGCCAGCAGTTTATCGGCGGGGGGGCGGCAAGAGACCCAGTACTTC
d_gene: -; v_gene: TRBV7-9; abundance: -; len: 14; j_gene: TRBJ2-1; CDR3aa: CASSLPTTHGQQFF; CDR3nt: TGTGCCAGCAGCCTTCCTACAACCCACGGACAGCAGTTCTTC
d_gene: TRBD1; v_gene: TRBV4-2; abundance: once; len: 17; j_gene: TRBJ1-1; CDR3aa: CASSQELSRQGSTEAFF; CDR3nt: TGTGCCAGCAGCCAAGAACTCAGTCGACAGGGTAGCACTGAAGCTTTCTTT
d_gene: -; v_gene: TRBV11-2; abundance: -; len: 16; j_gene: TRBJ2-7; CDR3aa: CASSLVGPVGAYEQYF; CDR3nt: TGTGCCAGCAGCTTAGTGGGGCCCGTCGGGGCCTACGAGCAGTACTTC
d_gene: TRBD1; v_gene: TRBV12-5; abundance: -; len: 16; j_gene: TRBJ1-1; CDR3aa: CASGLNRGRPGTEAFF; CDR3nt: TGTGCTAGTGGTTTGAACAGGGGGCGTCCTGGCACTGAAGCTTTCTTT
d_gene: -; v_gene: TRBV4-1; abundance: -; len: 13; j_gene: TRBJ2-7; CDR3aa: CASSQGSGYEQYF; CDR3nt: TGCGCCAGCAGCCAAGGGTCCGGGTACGAGCAGTACTTC
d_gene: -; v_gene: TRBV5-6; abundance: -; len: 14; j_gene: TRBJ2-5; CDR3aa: CASSLEGLQETQYF; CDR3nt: TGTGCCAGCAGCTTGGAGGGACTCCAAGAGACCCAGTACTTC
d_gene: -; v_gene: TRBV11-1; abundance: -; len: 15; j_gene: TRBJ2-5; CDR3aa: CASSLATGGGETQYF; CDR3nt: TGTGCCAGCAGCTTAGCGACCGGGGGTGGGGAGACCCAGTACTTC
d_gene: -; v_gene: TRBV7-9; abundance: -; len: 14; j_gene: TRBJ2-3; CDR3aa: CAGAGERGTDTQYF; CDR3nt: TGTGCCGGGGCAGGGGAACGTGGCACAGATACGCAGTATTTT